The source of this TCR beta chain is a study of T-cell memory formation after mild COVID-19. General study results and limits: Later expanders leaned toward CD4+, whereas clones contracting from day 15 to 85 were balanced CD4/CD8. The appearance of some responding clones in pre-infection memory suggested that cross-reactive memory joined.

5'RACE primed at constant segments yielded TCR alpha and TCR beta cDNA libraries bearing sample barcodes and UMIs. TCRdb re-called the 5' RACE reads through MiXCR, storing one row per CDR3 protein. In the table there are hundreds of thousands of distinct CDR3 sequences, around 17% of which are singletons. Germline CDR1 SEHNR, CDR2 FQNEAQ (reference sequence). Trimming took off 4 bases at V and 6 bases at J, with 18 bases between the two ends. The CDR3 is made up of 15 amino acids. This clonotype was observed a few times. Its specificity is unknown. V usage is TRBV7-9 and J usage is TRBJ1-2; D ambiguous. Sequences were obtained from PBMCs or a T cell subset sorted from them (not recorded which). This receptor was identified in an adult woman who had mild COVID-19 (a few samples of this study predate the infection). Cell type and time point are not known. Written as DNA, the CDR3 is TGTGCCAGCAGCTCCCTCCCCGGCAGCCCCCATGGCTACACCTTC. This sequence encodes CASSSLPGSPHGYTF.